This T cell receptor beta chain was observed in a study of T cell changes during pregnancy in multiple sclerosis. Method: immunoSEQ multiplex PCR; TCRdb's copy keeps in-frame clones and lacks some. Among 65,000 to 95,000 clones listed, 89% were seen once. The CDR3 has 13 amino acids. CDR1 is SNHLY, CDR2 FYNNEI, per germline. V lost 7 bases to trimming and J lost 7 bases; unmatched junction nucleotides: 10. This TCR was sampled from a female donor with multiple sclerosis, enrolled in a pregnancy study. This chain joins TRBV2 and TRBJ2-7; TRBD1 agrees at 7 bases. The sample in question was peripheral blood, obtained before pregnancy. CDR3 nucleotides: TGTGCCAGCACCGGGACAGCGAAGGGAGAGCAGTACTTC. It is translated as CASTGTAKGEQYF.